Below, 30 T cell receptor beta chains from the same sample are listed, as sequenced in a study of T cells after yellow fever vaccination. One entry per CDR3 protein results from TCRdb running MiXCR on the 5' RACE reads. The table lists more than 200,000 distinct CDR3 sequences, roughly 4% of them singletons, with around 19% in the top ten. The material sequenced was PBMCs, taken 15 days after the yellow fever booster vaccination. The source is a man between 18 and 35 years old who received the YFV17D yellow fever vaccine.

Many counts were recorded for this clonotype. The chain links TRBV29-1 to TRBJ1-3; D possibly corresponds to TRBD1 (6 bases). Trimming pared 6 bases from V and 2 bases from J, leaving 20 bases between. Germline V CDR1 and CDR2: SQVTM, ANQGSEA. The CDR3 extends over 16 amino acids. The CDR3 nucleotides read TGCAGCGTCACGGTATTTGGGGGGCAGACTGGAAACACCATATATTTT. Translating gives CSVTVFGGQTGNTIYF.

Ten or more counts support this clonotype. This sequence joins TRBV7-2 and TRBJ2-5, with a tentative D call TRBD2 (6 bases). The CDR3 runs to 15 residues. Trimming shortened V by 1 base and J by 2 bases, and 11 bases separated the two germline ends. From germline, CDR1 is SGHTA and CDR2 FQGNSA. CDR3 loop: CASSLGGAGQETQYF. Written as DNA, the CDR3 is TGTGCCAGCAGCTTAGGGGGCGCGGGGCAAGAGACCCAGTACTTC.

The sample holds many counts of this clonotype. V is TRBV14 and J is TRBJ2-3; no clear D gene. The germline V and J ends were trimmed by 7 bases and 3 bases, with 11 bases remaining between them. This CDR3 contains 13 residues. In germline, CDR1 is SGHDN, CDR2 FVKESK. In DNA, the CDR3 is TGTGCCAGCACTCCCGCATGGACAGATACGCAGTATTTT. Translated: CASTPAWTDTQYF.

This clonotype was picked up many times. This sequence joins TRBV5-1 and TRBJ2-5; 8 bases agree with TRBD1. The CDR3 covers 16 residues. V lost 2 bases and J lost 2; bases outside the gene matches: 8. Germline-derived CDR1 and CDR2 are SGHRS and YFSETQ. The CDR3 DNA sequence: TGCGCCAGCAGCTTCGACCCGGGACAGGCTCAAGAGACCCAGTACTTC. The encoded protein is CASSFDPGQAQETQYF. The full variable domain, in which reference TRBV5-1 and TRBJ2-5 provide the parts outside the CDR3, is KAGVTQTPRYLIKTRGQQVTLSCSPISGHRSVSWYQQTPGQGLQFLFEYFSETQRNKGNFPGRFSGRQFSNSRSEMNVSTLELGDSALYLCASSFDPGQAQETQYFGPGTRLLVL.

This clonotype was counted many times. The chain carries TRBV12-3 or TRBV12-4 and TRBJ1-1, with a weak D call TRBD1 (6 bases). The CDR3 contains 14 residues. V gave up 5 bases and J gave up 6 bases, with 16 bases separating them. CDR3 in DNA: TGTGCCAGCAGTAACAGGGATTTGAGGGCTGAAGCTTTCTTT. Translated: CASSNRDLRAEAFF.

At least ten counts were recorded for this clonotype. The chain links TRBV10-3 to TRBJ2-2, with 7 bases aligning to TRBD1. The germline V gene encodes CDR1 ENHRY and CDR2 SYGVKD. V was clipped by 7 bases and J by 4 bases; unmatched bases: 3. The CDR3 consists of 13 residues. CDR3 DNA sequence: TGTGCCATCAAATCAGGGGGCACCGGGGAGCTGTTTTTT. Amino acids: CAIKSGGTGELFF.

At least ten counts were recorded for this clonotype. The rearrangement uses TRBV2 and TRBJ2-2; 7 nucleotides align to TRBD1. The CDR3 is 16 residues long. The V and J ends lost 5 bases and 3 bases, in that order; junction bases with no gene match: 9. In germline, CDR1 is SNHLY, CDR2 FYNNEI. The CDR3 DNA sequence: TGTGCCAGCAGTCTACAGGGGAAAGGATACACCGGGGAGCTGTTTTTT. It translates to CASSLQGKGYTGELFF.

At least ten counts were recorded for this clonotype. The J gene is TRBJ1-2, the V gene TRBV4-3, with TRBD1 as a possible D gene (6 bases). Germline V gene sequence: CDR1 LGHNA, CDR2 YSLEER. CDR3 length: 14 amino acids. With 4 bases removed from V and 8 bases from J, the gap between germline ends came to 17 bases. This CDR3 reads CASSPAWGGQGYTF. CDR3 sequence (DNA): TGCGCCAGCAGCCCGGCTTGGGGGGGGCAGGGCTACACCTTC.

This clonotype was picked up many times. The rearrangement joins TRBV5-1 to TRBJ2-1; 13 nucleotides line up with TRBD2. There are 16 residues in the CDR3. Germline V lookup: CDR1 SGHRS, CDR2 YFSETQ. With V trimmed by 4 bases and J by 3 bases, 4 bases remained unmatched. The CDR3 DNA reads as TGCGCCAGCAGCCCAACTAGCGGGGGGGGCTACAATGAGCAGTTCTTC. Translated, it gives CASSPTSGGGYNEQFF.

The genes are TRBV7-9 and TRBJ1-1, with 7 bases aligning to TRBD1. CDR1 is SEHNR, CDR2 FQNEAQ, per germline (reference sequence). The junction had 6 bases not matched to a gene; V was cut back by 7 bases and J by 4 bases. The CDR3 is made up of 13 amino acids. CDR3 loop: CASIQTGSTEAFF. In DNA, the CDR3 is TGTGCCAGCATACAGACAGGGAGCACTGAAGCTTTCTTT.

This clonotype occurred many times. This sequence joins TRBV30 and TRBJ2-7, with 10 bases lining up with TRBD1. The CDR3 is made up of 16 amino acids. V lost 0 bases and J lost 3; bases outside the gene matches: 8. Germline V gene data show CDR1 as GTSNPN and CDR2 as SVGIG (reference sequence). CDR3 protein: CAWSVKAGTGDYEQYF. As DNA, the CDR3 is TGTGCCTGGAGTGTAAAGGCGGGGACAGGGGACTACGAGCAGTACTTC.

Many counts were recorded for this clonotype. V gene TRBV5-5 combines with J gene TRBJ1-1; D call uncertain. Germline lookup yields CDR1 SGHKS and CDR2 YYEKEE (reference sequence). V lost 1 base to trimming and J lost 5 bases, with 9 bases between them. The length of the CDR3 is 13 residues. This chain's CDR3 is CASSLSTRTEAFF. The CDR3 nucleotides read TGTGCCAGCAGCTTGTCCACGAGAACTGAAGCTTTCTTT.

This clonotype was detected ten times or more. This sequence joins TRBV20-1 and TRBJ2-1; D uncertain. The germline CDR1 and CDR2 sequences are DFQATT and SNEGSKA (reference sequence). The CDR3 runs 14 residues. With 6 bases removed from V and 0 bases from J, the gap between germline ends came to 12 bases. CDR3 DNA sequence: TGCAGTGCCCTGGCGCTGAGCTCCTACAATGAGCAGTTCTTC. This encodes CSALALSSYNEQFF.

At least ten counts were recorded for this clonotype. This chain links TRBV9 with TRBJ1-2, with 7 bases fitting TRBD1. There are 15 residues in the CDR3. From germline, CDR1 is SGDLS and CDR2 YYNGEE. Unmatched junction bases numbered 9, after V lost 3 bases and J lost 4 bases. The CDR3 reads CASSAPSTGFYGYTF. The CDR3 DNA reads as TGTGCCAGCAGCGCACCATCGACAGGGTTCTATGGCTACACCTTC.

This clonotype was observed many times. The chain employs TRBV6-2 or TRBV6-3 and TRBJ1-2; tentatively, D is TRBD1 (6 bases). Germline V lookup: CDR1 MNHEY, CDR2 SVGEGT. V was pared by 0 bases and J by 12 bases, with 17 bases between. The CDR3 has 14 amino acids. The CDR3 sequence: CASSYSAYREYDTF. In DNA form, the CDR3 reads TGTGCCAGCAGTTACTCGGCCTACAGGGAGTACGACACCTTC.

This clonotype was observed at least ten times. The V and J genes are TRBV7-2 and TRBJ1-5; 7 positions match TRBD1. CDR1 and CDR2 (germline): SGHTA, FQGNSA. The V and J ends lost 2 bases and 6 bases, in that order; junction bases with no gene match: 4. This CDR3 has 14 residues. The CDR3 sequence is CASSLRGGSQPQHF. CDR3 nucleotide sequence: TGTGCCAGCAGCTTAAGAGGGGGCAGTCAGCCCCAGCATTTT. The entire variable domain, with the rest obtained from reference TRBV7-2 and TRBJ1-5, is as follows: GAGVSQSPSNKVTEKGKDVELRCDPISGHTALYWYRQSLGQGLEFLIYFQGNSAPDKSGLPSDRFSAERTGGSVSTLTIQRTQQEDSAVYLCASSLRGGSQPQHFGDGTRLSIL.

This clonotype was counted only a few times. The rearrangement joins TRBV5-4 to TRBJ1-2; 10 nucleotides align to TRBD1. Germline assignment: CDR1 SGHNT and CDR2 YYREEE (reference sequence). The CDR3 loop spans 16 amino acids. V dropped 4 bases and J dropped 4; count of bases not matched to a gene: 10. CDR3 sequence: CASSDRDRGAPYGYTF. CDR3 in DNA: TGTGCCAGCAGCGACCGGGACAGGGGTGCCCCCTATGGCTACACCTTC.

This clonotype was found many times. The chain uses TRBV15 and TRBJ2-3, with TRBD2 identical over 7 bases. Germline V CDR1 and CDR2: LNHNV, YYDKDF (reference sequence). The CDR3 runs 16 residues. Trimming at V came to 5 bases and at J to 5 bases, leaving 13 bases not matched to a gene. The DNA for the CDR3 is TGTGCCACCAGCGACGGGGGGATGCCTTCTGAAGATACGCAGTATTTT. As protein: CATSDGGMPSEDTQYF. Filled out from reference TRBV15 and TRBJ2-3, the complete variable domain reads DAMVIQNPRYQVTQFGKPVTLSCSQTLNHNVMYWYQQKSSQAPKLLFHYYDKDFNNEADTPDNFQSRRPNTSFCFLDIRSPGLGDTAMYLCATSDGGMPSEDTQYFGPGTRLTVL.

This clonotype showed up many times. V gene TRBV20-1 combines with J gene TRBJ2-3; 7 bases match TRBD2. There are 15 residues in the CDR3. V lost 1 base and J lost 1; bases outside the gene matches: 5. Germline CDR1 is DFQATT and CDR2 is SNEGSKA (reference sequence). This CDR3 reads CSARGTSVGTDTQYF. The CDR3 coding sequence is TGCAGTGCTAGAGGTACTAGCGTCGGCACAGATACGCAGTATTTT.

This clonotype has ten or more counts. V usage is TRBV12-3 or TRBV12-4 and J usage is TRBJ2-7; 7 nucleotides match TRBD2. The CDR3 sequence is 15 residues long. Unmatched junction bases numbered 10, after V lost 5 bases and J lost 3 bases. For the CDR3, the DNA is TGTGCCAGCAGTCCCTCTGCGGGGGTGATCTACGAGCAGTACTTC. It translates to CASSPSAGVIYEQYF.

This clonotype was found many times. The chain employs TRBV7-9 and TRBJ2-7; tentatively, D is TRBD1 (6 bases). Deletions cut 2 bases from V and 2 bases from J, with 19 bases between. In germline, CDR1 is SEHNR, CDR2 FQNEAQ (reference sequence). CDR3 size: 17 residues. DNA of the CDR3: TGTGCCAGCAGCTTATCTCCCGGCTCCAGGGGAACCTACGAGCAGTACGTC. Translated, it gives CASSLSPGSRGTYEQYV.

This clonotype was seen a single time. A read error may be the cause here, since a much bigger clone is one base away. V and J are TRBV29-1 and TRBJ2-5, with no clear D. V was trimmed by 5 bases and J by 0 bases, leaving 4 bases between them. The CDR3 is made up of 11 amino acids. Germline lookup yields CDR1 SQVTM and CDR2 ANQGSEA. This CDR3 is CSVRDQETQYF. The CDR3 DNA sequence: TGCAGCGTTCGGGACCAAGAGACCCAGTACTTC.

The table lists this clonotype with many counts. The V call is TRBV7-2, the J call TRBJ2-3; the D is unclear. CDR3 length equals 11 residues. V lost 4 bases, J lost 7 bases, and 6 bases lay in between. CDR1 is SGHTA, CDR2 FQGNSA, per germline. The CDR3 DNA follows: TGTGCCAGCAGCTCCCGCCATACGCAGTATTTT. Amino acids: CASSSRHTQYF.

This clonotype was counted at least ten times. V usage is TRBV7-9 and J usage is TRBJ1-5; D is uncertain. CDR1 is SEHNR and CDR2 is FQNEAQ in the germline V gene (reference sequence). The CDR3 has 15 residues. V lost 4 bases and J 6 bases, leaving 16 bases between the germline ends. CDR3 amino acids: CASSSDGAWGQPQHF. The CDR3 DNA sequence: TGTGCCAGCAGCTCTGACGGAGCATGGGGTCAGCCCCAGCATTTT.

The table lists this clonotype with many counts. The chain joins TRBV5-1 to TRBJ2-7; 7 positions agree with TRBD1. This CDR3 has 16 amino acids. Germline V lookup: CDR1 SGHRS, CDR2 YFSETQ. V lost 0 bases and J lost 0; bases outside the gene matches: 6. CDR3 residues: CASSLGQGTPSYEQYV. Here the CDR3 DNA reads TGCGCCAGCAGCTTGGGACAGGGAACCCCCTCCTACGAGCAGTACGTC.

This clonotype was counted many times. The rearrangement links TRBV13 to TRBJ2-7; tentatively, D is TRBD1 (6 bases). Germline V gives CDR1 PRHDT, CDR2 FYEKMQ (reference sequence). This CDR3 is built from 12 residues. The V end lost 5 bases, the J end lost 3 bases, and 8 bases lay between the germline ends. CDR3 DNA: TGTGCCAGCAGCGTACAGGGCTACGAGCAGTACGTC. Amino acids: CASSVQGYEQYV.

This sequence joins TRBV2 and TRBJ2-5; TRBD2 agrees at 7 bases. This CDR3 is built from 15 residues. Germline loops: CDR1 SNHLY, CDR2 FYNNEI. V lost 3 bases and J lost 7; bases outside the gene matches: 11. Here the CDR3 DNA reads TGTGCCAGCAGTGAGTTCGGACTAGGGCCCGGGACCCAGTACTTC. It codes for CASSEFGLGPGTQYF.

This clonotype was seen repeatedly, ten times or more. V usage is TRBV6-5 and J usage is TRBJ1-2; the D gene is possibly TRBD1 (5 bases). This CDR3 has 12 residues. CDR1 and CDR2 (germline): MNHEY, SVGAGI. The germline V and J ends were trimmed by 6 bases and 8 bases, with 13 bases remaining between them. CDR3 region: CASRARGWGYTF. In nucleotides, the CDR3 is TGTGCCAGCAGGGCAAGGGGCTGGGGCTACACCTTC.

This clonotype was seen repeatedly, ten times or more. The chain combines TRBV4-2 with TRBJ2-3; D unresolved. Deletions cut 2 bases from V and 2 bases from J, with 2 bases between. This CDR3 spans 12 amino acids. CDR1 is LGHNA, CDR2 YNFKEQ, per germline. DNA of the CDR3: TGTGCCAGCAGCCAACCCACAGATACGCAGTATTTT. Translated: CASSQPTDTQYF.

This clonotype was seen at least ten times. The J gene is TRBJ2-5, the V gene TRBV24-1, with TRBD1 matching over 8 bases. Germline values: CDR1 KGHDR, CDR2 SFDVKD. Trimming removed 2 bases from V and 2 bases from J; junction bases left unmatched: 0. The CDR3 covers 14 residues. CDR3 nucleotides: TGTGCCACCAGTGATTGGACAGGGCAAGAGACCCAGTACTTC. Residues: CATSDWTGQETQYF.